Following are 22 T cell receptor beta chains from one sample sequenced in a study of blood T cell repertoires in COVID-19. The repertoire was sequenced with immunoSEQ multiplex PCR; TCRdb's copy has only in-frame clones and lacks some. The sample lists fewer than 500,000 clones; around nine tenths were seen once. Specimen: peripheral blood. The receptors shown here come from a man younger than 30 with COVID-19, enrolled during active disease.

The DNA of the CDR3 is TGTGCCAGCCAACAGGGGACCTACGAGCAGTACTTC. Its translation: CASQQGTYEQYF. The chain is built from TRBV6-5 and TRBJ2-7; 7 bases align to TRBD1. The CDR3 spans 12 residues. CDR1 and CDR2 (germline): MNHEY, SVGAGI. After removal of 8 bases from V and 2 bases from J, the junction contained 3 bases not matched to a gene.

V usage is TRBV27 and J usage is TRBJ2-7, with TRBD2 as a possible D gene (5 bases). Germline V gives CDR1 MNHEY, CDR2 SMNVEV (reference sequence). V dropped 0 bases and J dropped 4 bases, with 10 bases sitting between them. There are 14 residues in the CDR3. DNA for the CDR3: TGTGCCAGCAGTTTATCGGTTGGACTTTACGAGCAGTACTTC. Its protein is CASSLSVGLYEQYF.

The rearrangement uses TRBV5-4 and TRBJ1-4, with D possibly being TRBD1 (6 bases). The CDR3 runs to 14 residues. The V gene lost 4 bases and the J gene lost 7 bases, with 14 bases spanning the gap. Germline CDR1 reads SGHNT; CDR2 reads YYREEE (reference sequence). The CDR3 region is CASSLQGSREKLFF. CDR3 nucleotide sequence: TGTGCCAGCAGCCTACAGGGCTCTCGTGAAAAACTGTTTTTT.

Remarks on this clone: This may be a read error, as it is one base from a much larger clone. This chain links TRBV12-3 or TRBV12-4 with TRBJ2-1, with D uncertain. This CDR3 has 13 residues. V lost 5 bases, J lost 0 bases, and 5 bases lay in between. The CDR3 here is CASSGDSYNEQFF. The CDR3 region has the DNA TGTGCCAGCAGTGGAGACTCCTACAATGAGCAGTTCTTC.

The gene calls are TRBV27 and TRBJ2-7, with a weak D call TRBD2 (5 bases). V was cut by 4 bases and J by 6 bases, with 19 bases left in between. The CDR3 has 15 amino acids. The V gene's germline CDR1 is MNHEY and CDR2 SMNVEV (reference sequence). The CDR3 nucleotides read TGTGCCAGCAGTTCCCAGGTCTGGACTTTGGGCGAGCAGTACTTC. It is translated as CASSSQVWTLGEQYF.

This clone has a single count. The CDR3 reads CASSPTGDDQPQHF. The CDR3 DNA reads TGTGCCAGCTCACCGACAGGGGATGATCAGCCCCAGCATTTT. The rearrangement uses TRBV18 and TRBJ1-5; 8 bases align to TRBD1. The CDR3 has 14 amino acids. Losses at the gene ends were 3 bases for V and 5 bases for J; bases not matched to a gene: 3. Looked up from germline, CDR1 is KGHSH and CDR2 is LQKENI. Drawing the rest from reference TRBV18 and TRBJ1-5, the complete variable domain is NAGVMQNPRHLVRRRGQEARLRCSPMKGHSHVYWYRQLPEEGLKFMVYLQKENIIDESGMPKERFSAEFPKEGPSILRIQQVVRGDSAAYFCASSPTGDDQPQHFGDGTRLSIL.

The CDR3 is CASSLDTGYQPQHF. The CDR3, as DNA: TGTGCCAGCAGTTTGGATACAGGCTATCAGCCCCAGCATTTT. The chain has TRBV28 and TRBJ1-5; tentatively, D is TRBD1 (5 bases). This CDR3 region has 14 residues. Germline loops: CDR1 MDHEN, CDR2 SYDVKM. The V gene lost 3 bases and the J gene lost 5 bases, with 11 bases spanning the gap.

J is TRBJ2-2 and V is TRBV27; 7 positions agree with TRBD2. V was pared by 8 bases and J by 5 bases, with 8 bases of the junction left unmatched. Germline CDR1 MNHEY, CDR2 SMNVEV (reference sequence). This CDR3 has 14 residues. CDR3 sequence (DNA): TGTGCCAGCTCAGCGGGGTCGGGGACCGGGGAGCTGTTTTTT. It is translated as CASSAGSGTGELFF.

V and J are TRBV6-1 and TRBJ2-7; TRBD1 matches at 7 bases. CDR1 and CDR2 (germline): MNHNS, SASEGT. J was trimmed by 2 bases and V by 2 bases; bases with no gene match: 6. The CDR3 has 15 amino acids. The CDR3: CASSESPGQPYEQYF. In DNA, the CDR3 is TGTGCCAGCAGTGAATCTCCGGGACAGCCCTACGAGCAGTACTTC.

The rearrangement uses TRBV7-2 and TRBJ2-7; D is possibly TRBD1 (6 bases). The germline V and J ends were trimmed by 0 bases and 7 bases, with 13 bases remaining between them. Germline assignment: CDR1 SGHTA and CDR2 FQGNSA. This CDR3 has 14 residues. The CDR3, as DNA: TGTGCCAGCAGCTTAGCGATGTGGGGGCCAGAGCAGTACTTC. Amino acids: CASSLAMWGPEQYF.

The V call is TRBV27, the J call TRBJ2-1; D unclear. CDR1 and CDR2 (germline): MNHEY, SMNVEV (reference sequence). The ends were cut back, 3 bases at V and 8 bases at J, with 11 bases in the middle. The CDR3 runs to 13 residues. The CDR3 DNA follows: TGTGCCAGCAGTTTCTCAGGTAGTTATGAGCAGTTCTTC. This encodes CASSFSGSYEQFF.

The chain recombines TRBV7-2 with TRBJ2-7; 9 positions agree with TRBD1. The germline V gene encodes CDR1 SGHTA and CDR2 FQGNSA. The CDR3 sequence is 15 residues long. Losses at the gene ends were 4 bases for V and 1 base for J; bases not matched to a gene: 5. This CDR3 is CASSSRQGGSYEQYF. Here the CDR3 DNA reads TGTGCCAGCAGCTCCCGACAGGGGGGTTCCTACGAGCAGTACTTC.

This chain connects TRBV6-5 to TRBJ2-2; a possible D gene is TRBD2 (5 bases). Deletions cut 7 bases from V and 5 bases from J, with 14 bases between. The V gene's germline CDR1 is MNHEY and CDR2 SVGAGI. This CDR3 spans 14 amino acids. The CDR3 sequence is CASTAATRTGELFF. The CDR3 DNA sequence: TGTGCCAGCACCGCTGCTACTAGAACCGGGGAGCTGTTTTTT.

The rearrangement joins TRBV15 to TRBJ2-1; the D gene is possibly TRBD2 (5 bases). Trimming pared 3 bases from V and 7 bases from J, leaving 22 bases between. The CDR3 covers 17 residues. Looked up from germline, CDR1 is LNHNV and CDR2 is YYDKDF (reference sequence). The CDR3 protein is CATSRGEGAALDNEQFF. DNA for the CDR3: TGTGCCACCAGCAGGGGCGAGGGAGCGGCCCTAGATAATGAGCAGTTCTTC. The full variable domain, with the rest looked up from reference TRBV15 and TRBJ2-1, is DAMVIQNPRYQVTQFGKPVTLSCSQTLNHNVMYWYQQKSSQAPKLLFHYYDKDFNNEADTPDNFQSRRPNTSFCFLDIRSPGLGDTAMYLCATSRGEGAALDNEQFFGPGTRLTVL.

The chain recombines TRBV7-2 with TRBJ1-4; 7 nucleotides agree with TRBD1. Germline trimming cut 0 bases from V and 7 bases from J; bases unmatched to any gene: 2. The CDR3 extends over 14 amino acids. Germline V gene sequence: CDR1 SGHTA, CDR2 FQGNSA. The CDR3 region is CASSLAQGGEKLFF. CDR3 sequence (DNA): TGTGCCAGCAGCTTAGCTCAGGGGGGTGAAAAACTGTTTTTT.

The CDR3 loop reads CASRGSYGYTF. The CDR3 DNA is TGTGCCAGCAGGGGCTCCTATGGCTACACCTTC. V is TRBV2 and J is TRBJ1-2; D remains unclear. V gave up 6 bases and J gave up 4 bases, with 6 bases separating them. CDR1 is SNHLY and CDR2 is FYNNEI in the germline V gene. The CDR3 spans 11 residues.

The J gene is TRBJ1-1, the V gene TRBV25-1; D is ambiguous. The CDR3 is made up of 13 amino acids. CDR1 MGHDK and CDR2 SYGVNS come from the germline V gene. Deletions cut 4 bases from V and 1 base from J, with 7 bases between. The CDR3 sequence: CASSGGGNTEAFF. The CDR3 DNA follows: TGTGCCAGCAGTGGTGGAGGGAACACTGAAGCTTTCTTT.

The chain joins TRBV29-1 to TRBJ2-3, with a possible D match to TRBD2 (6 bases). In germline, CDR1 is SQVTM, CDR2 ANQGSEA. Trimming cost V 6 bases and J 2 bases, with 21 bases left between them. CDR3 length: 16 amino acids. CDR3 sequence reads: CSVVGLIIAYTDTQYF. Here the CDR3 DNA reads TGCAGCGTCGTCGGACTAATCATAGCCTACACAGATACGCAGTATTTT.

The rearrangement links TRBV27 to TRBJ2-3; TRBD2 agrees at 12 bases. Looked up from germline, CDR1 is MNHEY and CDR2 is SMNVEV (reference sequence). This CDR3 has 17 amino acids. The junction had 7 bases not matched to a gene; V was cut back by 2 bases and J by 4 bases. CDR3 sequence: CASSLTRLAGVSDTQYF. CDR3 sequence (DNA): TGTGCCAGCAGTTTAACCCGACTAGCGGGAGTGTCAGATACGCAGTATTTT.

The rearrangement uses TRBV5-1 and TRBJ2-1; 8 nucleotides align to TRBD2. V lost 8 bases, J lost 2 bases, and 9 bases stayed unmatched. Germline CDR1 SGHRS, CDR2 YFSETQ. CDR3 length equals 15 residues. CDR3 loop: CASRLAGLPYNEQFF. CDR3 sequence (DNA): TGCGCCAGTCGTCTAGCGGGTCTACCCTACAATGAGCAGTTCTTC.

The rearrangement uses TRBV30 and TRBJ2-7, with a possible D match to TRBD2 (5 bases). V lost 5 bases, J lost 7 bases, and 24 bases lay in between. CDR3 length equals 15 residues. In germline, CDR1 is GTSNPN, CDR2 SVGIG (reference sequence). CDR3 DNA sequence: TGTGCCTGGGGCTACGAAGTGGGAGAGGGTAGGGAGCAGTACTTC. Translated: CAWGYEVGEGREQYF.

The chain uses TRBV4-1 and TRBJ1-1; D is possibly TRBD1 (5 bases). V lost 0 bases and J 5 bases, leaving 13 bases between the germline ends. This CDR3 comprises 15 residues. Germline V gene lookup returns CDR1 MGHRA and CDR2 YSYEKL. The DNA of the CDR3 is TGCGCCAGCAGCCAAGAGGGACTTCGGGTTACTGAAGCTTTCTTT. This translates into CASSQEGLRVTEAFF.